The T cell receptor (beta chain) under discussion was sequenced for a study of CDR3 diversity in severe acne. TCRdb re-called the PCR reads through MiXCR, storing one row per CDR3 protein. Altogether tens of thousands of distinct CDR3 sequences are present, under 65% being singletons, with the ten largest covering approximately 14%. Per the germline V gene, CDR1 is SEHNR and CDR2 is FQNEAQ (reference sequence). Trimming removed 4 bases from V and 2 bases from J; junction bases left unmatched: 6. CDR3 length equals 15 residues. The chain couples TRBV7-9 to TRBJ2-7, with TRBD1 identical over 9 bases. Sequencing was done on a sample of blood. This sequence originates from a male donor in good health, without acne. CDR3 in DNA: TGTGCCAGCAGCTGGGACCGGGACAGGGCCTACGAGCAGTACTTC. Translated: CASSWDRDRAYEQYF.